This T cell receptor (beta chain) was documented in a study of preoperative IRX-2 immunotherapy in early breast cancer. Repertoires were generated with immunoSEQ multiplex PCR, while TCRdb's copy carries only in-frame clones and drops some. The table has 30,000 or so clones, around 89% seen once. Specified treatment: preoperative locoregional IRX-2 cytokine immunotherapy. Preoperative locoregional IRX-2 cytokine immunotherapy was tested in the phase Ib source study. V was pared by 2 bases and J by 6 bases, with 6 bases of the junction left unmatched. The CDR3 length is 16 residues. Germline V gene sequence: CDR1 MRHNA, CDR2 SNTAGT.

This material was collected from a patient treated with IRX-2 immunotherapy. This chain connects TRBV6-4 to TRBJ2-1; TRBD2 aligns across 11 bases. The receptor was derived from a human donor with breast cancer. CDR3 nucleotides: TGTGCCAGCAGTGACATGCTAGCGGGAGGTTTCAATGAGCAGTTCTTC. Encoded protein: CASSDMLAGGFNEQFF.